This T cell receptor (beta chain) is drawn from a study of T cells in Graves' hyperthyroidism and ophthalmopathy. Whole-study context: At initial diagnosis, before any treatment had begun, peripheral blood was obtained.

This clonotype was counted a few times. This CDR3 has 15 amino acids. V was pared by 2 bases and J by 3 bases, with 6 bases of the junction left unmatched. In germline, CDR1 is DFQATT, CDR2 SNEGSKA (reference sequence). Among ophthalmopathy patients, the Clinical Activity Score reached at least 3, the NOSPECS grade reached at least 4, and duration remained under 3 months. RNA transcripts provided the source from which TCR beta CDR3 regions were amplified. First-round RT-PCR targeting the TCR CDR3 was performed with the HTBI primer set. TCRdb called the multiplex PCR reads again in MiXCR, with one record for every CDR3 protein. Among 600,000 or so distinct CDR3 sequences listed, more than 12% were seen once.

The sequence was collected from a woman aged 45-65 years with Graves' ophthalmopathy. The sample consisted of blood. The chain carries TRBV20-1 and TRBJ1-5, with 8 bases aligning to TRBD1. CDR3 region: CSARMTGEYNQPQHF. Here the CDR3 DNA reads TGCAGTGCTAGAATGACAGGGGAATACAATCAGCCCCAGCATTTT.